The 17 T cell receptor beta chains listed next were all sequenced from one sample in a study of control samples from healthy donors and cancer patients. This table comes from immunoSEQ multiplex PCR, and its TCRdb copy is limited to in-frame clones, with some not included. The table lists some 140,000 clones, 70% to 90% of them singletons. What was sequenced was blood. These receptors came from a woman aged 25 to 45 in good health.

V and J are TRBV19 and TRBJ1-3; possible D gene TRBD1, 5 bases. This CDR3 spans 13 amino acids. Germline values: CDR1 LNHDA, CDR2 SQIVND (reference sequence). Deletions cut 3 bases from V and 4 bases from J, with 7 bases between. This CDR3 is CASSMGRGNTIYF. The CDR3 bases are TGTGCCAGTAGTATGGGGCGGGGAAACACCATATATTTT.

The chain recombines TRBV5-1 with TRBJ1-1, with no clear D. This CDR3 contains 14 residues. V was clipped by 0 bases and J by 5 bases, with 11 bases between them. Germline V lookup: CDR1 SGHRS, CDR2 YFSETQ. The CDR3 sequence is CASSLEVSGTEAFF. CDR3 nucleotides: TGCGCCAGCAGCTTGGAGGTCTCGGGGACTGAAGCTTTCTTT.

V usage is TRBV11-2 and J usage is TRBJ2-1; TRBD2 matches 10 bases. This CDR3 contains 17 residues. Germline-derived CDR1 and CDR2 are SGHAT and FQNNGV. Germline trimming cut 5 bases from V and 4 bases from J; bases unmatched to any gene: 11. CDR3 nucleotide sequence: TGTGCCAGCAGCCGAAGGGGGGGGACTAGCGTTTACAATGAGCAGTTCTTC. This codes for CASSRRGGTSVYNEQFF.

This clone was counted a single time. This chain links TRBV3-1 (or the pseudogene TRBV3-2) with TRBJ2-7, with D tentatively TRBD2 (5 bases). Trimming left V 1 base short and J 6 bases short, with 10 bases between. CDR1 is LGHDT, CDR2 YNNKEL, per germline (reference sequence). The CDR3 runs 13 residues. DNA of the CDR3: TGTGCCAGCAGCCAAGTCACCGAGGGCGAGCAGTACTTC. It yields the protein CASSQVTEGEQYF.

The chain uses TRBV5-1 and TRBJ1-1, with D possibly being TRBD1 (5 bases). Trimming stripped 0 bases from V and 1 base from J, with 10 bases between. Per germline, CDR1 SGHRS and CDR2 YFSETQ. The CDR3 consists of 15 residues. CDR3 in amino acids: CASSLAGTANTEAFF. The CDR3 DNA follows: TGCGCCAGCAGCTTGGCCGGGACGGCGAACACTGAAGCTTTCTTT.

This clone was detected only once. The chain has TRBV19 and TRBJ1-2, with a tentative D call TRBD1 (6 bases). CDR3 length: 14 residues. Between the trimmed V and J ends, which lost 6 bases and 2 bases, there was a span of 13 bases. Germline V CDR1 and CDR2: LNHDA, SQIVND (reference sequence). The DNA of the CDR3 is TGTGCCAGTAGAAACAGGGCAACCAACTATGGCTACACCTTC. Encoded protein: CASRNRATNYGYTF.

The J gene is TRBJ1-4, the V gene TRBV19; maybe TRBD1 (6 bases). Trimming took off 6 bases at V and 8 bases at J, with 16 bases between the two ends. The germline gives CDR1 LNHDA, CDR2 SQIVND (reference sequence). The CDR3 is 14 amino acids. The CDR3 region is CASSQSGAAEKLFF. CDR3 nucleotides: TGTGCCAGTAGCCAATCAGGGGCAGCAGAAAAACTGTTTTTT. The full variable domain, in which reference TRBV19 and TRBJ1-4 provide the parts outside the CDR3, is DGGITQSPKYLFRKEGQNVTLSCEQNLNHDAMYWYRQDPGQGLRLIYYSQIVNDFQKGDIAEGYSVSREKKESFPLTVTSAQKNPTAFYLCASSQSGAAEKLFFGSGTQLSVL.

CDR3 sequence reads: CASSHGGATKNIQYF. CDR3 in DNA: TGTGCCAGCAGCCATGGCGGAGCGACCAAAAACATTCAGTACTTC. This chain connects TRBV14 to TRBJ2-4, with D uncertain. Germline V gene data show CDR1 as SGHDN and CDR2 as FVKESK. V was trimmed by 3 bases and J by 2 bases, leaving 11 bases between them. The CDR3 contains 15 residues.

The chain uses TRBV5-6 and TRBJ1-1, with D uncertain. Germline V CDR1 and CDR2: SGHDT, YYEEEE. The CDR3 length is 14 residues. V dropped 3 bases and J dropped 6 bases, with 15 bases sitting between them. Written as DNA, the CDR3 is TGTGCCAGCAGCTCGGGTCCCTCACGCCCTGAAGCTTTCTTT. Translating it yields CASSSGPSRPEAFF.

The chain links TRBV27 to TRBJ2-1; weak D call: TRBD1 (5 bases). Trimming left V 5 bases short and J 2 bases short, with 16 bases between. This CDR3 has 16 amino acids. CDR1 MNHEY and CDR2 SMNVEV come from the germline V gene (reference sequence). In DNA, the CDR3 is TGTGCCAGCAGTCCAGGGCGGCGGAGTGCCTACAATGAGCAGTTCTTC. This encodes CASSPGRRSAYNEQFF.

The chain employs TRBV9 and TRBJ2-1; D is perhaps TRBD1 or TRBD2 (5 bases each). Germline CDR1 is SGDLS and CDR2 is YYNGEE. The CDR3 consists of 14 residues. The V gene lost 0 bases and the J gene lost 6 bases, with 10 bases spanning the gap. In nucleotides, the CDR3 is TGTGCCAGCAGCGTAGGAGGGACGCCCAATGAGCAGTTCTTC. Its protein is CASSVGGTPNEQFF.

This chain uses TRBV12-3 or TRBV12-4 with TRBJ2-7, with 9 bases aligning to TRBD1. With V trimmed by 3 bases and J by 7 bases, 4 bases remained unmatched. The CDR3 has 13 residues. The CDR3 DNA follows: TGTGCCAGCAGTTTGGACAGGGGTGCAGAGCAGTACTTC. It yields the protein CASSLDRGAEQYF.

The CDR3 here is CAWSAIMVNNSPLHF. The CDR3 DNA reads TGTGCCTGGAGTGCTATAATGGTGAATAATTCACCCCTCCACTTT. The rearrangement uses TRBV30 and TRBJ1-6; D is unresolved. CDR1 and CDR2 from the germline V gene are GTSNPN and SVGIG (reference sequence). Deletions cut 1 base from V and 5 bases from J, with 12 bases between. This CDR3 is built from 15 residues. The entire variable domain, with the rest obtained from reference TRBV30 and TRBJ1-6, is as follows: SQTIHQWPATLVQPVGSPLSLECTVEGTSNPNLYWYRQAAGRGLQLLFYSVGIGQISSEVPQNLSASRPQDRQFILSSKKLLLSDSGFYLCAWSAIMVNNSPLHFGNGTRLTVT.

The rearrangement joins TRBV2 to TRBJ2-1; tentatively, D is TRBD2 (6 bases). Trimming shortened V by 6 bases and J by 8 bases, and 20 bases separated the two germline ends. This CDR3 spans 15 amino acids. The germline V gene has CDR1 SNHLY and CDR2 FYNNEI. Here the CDR3 reads CASSKGGNRGYEQFF. In nucleotides, the CDR3 is TGTGCCAGCAGCAAGGGCGGGAATCGCGGCTATGAGCAGTTCTTC. Based on the CDR3 plus reference TRBV2 and TRBJ2-1, the full variable domain is EPEVTQTPSHQVTQMGQEVILRCVPISNHLYFYWYRQILGQKVEFLVSFYNNEISEKSEIFDDQFSVERPDGSNFTLKIRSTKLEDSAMYFCASSKGGNRGYEQFFGPGTRLTVL.

This chain joins TRBV6-4 and TRBJ1-2; 7 bases agree with TRBD1. The CDR3 is 13 residues long. The V and J ends lost 6 bases and 2 bases, in that order; junction bases with no gene match: 3. Germline CDR1 and CDR2: MRHNA and SNTAGT. Here the CDR3 DNA reads TGTGCCAGCAGGGAGGACAGGAACTATGGCTACACCTTC. It codes for CASREDRNYGYTF.

V usage is TRBV6-5 and J usage is TRBJ1-5, with D unresolved. Looked up from germline, CDR1 is MNHEY and CDR2 is SVGAGI. V was clipped by 6 bases and J by 8 bases, with 14 bases between them. This CDR3 has 13 residues. The DNA of the CDR3 is TGTGCCAGCAGGGCTCTCCCTAGGGAGCCCCAGCATTTT. It codes for CASRALPREPQHF.

The chain couples TRBV20-1 to TRBJ1-1, with D unclear. This CDR3 has 11 amino acids. Trimming took off 1 base at V and 6 bases at J, with 6 bases between the two ends. CDR1 and CDR2 (germline): DFQATT, SNEGSKA (reference sequence). The CDR3 spells CSARGKSEAFF. The CDR3 DNA reads as TGCAGTGCTAGAGGGAAATCTGAAGCTTTCTTT.